This T cell receptor beta chain came from a study of T cell responses to AZD1222 COVID-19 vaccine. As for the study in general: Pooled samples include second doses given at about 4 or 12 weeks.

The repertoire was sequenced with immunoSEQ multiplex PCR; TCRdb's copy has only in-frame clones and lacks some. The sample holds about 92,000 clones, 85% to 90% seen once. Findings and caveats of the study: Close to half of all spike-specific TCRs reportedly target regions of the variants that are unmutated. AZD1222 recipients seropositive at baseline numbered only 6 or 7. White British donors predominated, females outnumbered males, and clonal diversity was possibly underestimated.

The V gene's germline CDR1 is LNHDA and CDR2 SQIVND (reference sequence). With V trimmed by 9 bases and J by 3 bases, 6 bases remained unmatched. The CDR3 consists of 13 residues. This clone was seen once. Its antigen is not known. The sequencing used peripheral blood, collected on day 0 of AZD1222 vaccination. This clonotype was obtained from an adult in good health. V and J are TRBV19 and TRBJ1-1, with 8 bases that match TRBD1. As DNA, the CDR3 is TGTGCCAGCATACAGGGGGGTGACACTGAAGCTTTCTTT. It specifies CASIQGGDTEAFF.